These 5 T cell receptor beta chains share one sample of origin, sequenced in a study of T-cell memory formation after mild COVID-19. TCRdb recomputed calls from the 5' RACE reads with MiXCR, one row per CDR3 protein. The sample records roughly 480,000 distinct CDR3 sequences, around 25% being singletons. Specimen: PBMCs or a T cell subset sorted from them (not recorded which). The source is an adult woman who had mild COVID-19 (a few samples of this study predate the infection). Cell type and time point are not known.

The V call is TRBV20-1, the J call TRBJ2-5; tentatively, D is TRBD1 (6 bases). The germline V gene has CDR1 DFQATT and CDR2 SNEGSKA (reference sequence). V lost 3 bases and J lost 5, with 16 bases in between. The CDR3 has 14 amino acids. CDR3 DNA sequence: TGCAGTGCTAGTGGGCAGGGGAGAGGGGAGACCCAGTACTTC. Amino acid sequence: CSASGQGRGETQYF.

This sequence joins TRBV5-1 and TRBJ2-7, with a weak D call TRBD2 (6 bases). The CDR3 spans 14 residues. With 4 bases removed from V and 7 bases from J, the gap between germline ends came to 18 bases. CDR1 is SGHRS, CDR2 YFSETQ, per germline. CDR3 amino acids: CASSPNGDWWEQYF. The CDR3 DNA follows: TGCGCCAGCAGCCCAAACGGGGACTGGTGGGAGCAGTACTTC.

The table lists this clonotype with a few counts. V is TRBV24-1 and J is TRBJ2-1; D is perhaps TRBD1 (5 bases). This CDR3 is 14 amino acids long. V lost 7 bases, J lost 0 bases, and 9 bases lay in between. Germline CDR1 reads KGHDR; CDR2 reads SFDVKD. CDR3 DNA: TGTGCCACCAGAGGGGATTCCTCCTACAATGAGCAGTTCTTC. Translated: CATRGDSSYNEQFF.

The V gene is TRBV2, the J gene TRBJ1-5; D is unclear. The CDR3 runs 15 residues. V was trimmed by 4 bases and J by 0 bases, leaving 10 bases between them. Germline values: CDR1 SNHLY, CDR2 FYNNEI. In nucleotides, the CDR3 is TGTGCCAGCAGTGGTAAAGGAATTAGCAATCAGCCCCAGCATTTT. Encoded protein: CASSGKGISNQPQHF.

The rearrangement joins TRBV5-6 to TRBJ2-7; no clear D gene. The V and J ends lost 3 bases and 7 bases respectively, with 23 bases between them. CDR3 length: 16 residues. Germline lookup yields CDR1 SGHDT and CDR2 YYEEEE. CDR3 DNA sequence: TGTGCCAGCAGCTCGCCGGGCCAAAGATTGGGTGCGGAGCAGTACTTC. It codes for CASSSPGQRLGAEQYF. The variable domain in full, with the rest retrieved from reference TRBV5-6 and TRBJ2-7, is DAGVTQSPTHLIKTRGQQVTLRCSPKSGHDTVSWYQQALGQGPQFIFQYYEEEERQRGNFPDRFSGHQFPNYSSELNVNALLLGDSALYLCASSSPGQRLGAEQYFGPGTRLTVT.